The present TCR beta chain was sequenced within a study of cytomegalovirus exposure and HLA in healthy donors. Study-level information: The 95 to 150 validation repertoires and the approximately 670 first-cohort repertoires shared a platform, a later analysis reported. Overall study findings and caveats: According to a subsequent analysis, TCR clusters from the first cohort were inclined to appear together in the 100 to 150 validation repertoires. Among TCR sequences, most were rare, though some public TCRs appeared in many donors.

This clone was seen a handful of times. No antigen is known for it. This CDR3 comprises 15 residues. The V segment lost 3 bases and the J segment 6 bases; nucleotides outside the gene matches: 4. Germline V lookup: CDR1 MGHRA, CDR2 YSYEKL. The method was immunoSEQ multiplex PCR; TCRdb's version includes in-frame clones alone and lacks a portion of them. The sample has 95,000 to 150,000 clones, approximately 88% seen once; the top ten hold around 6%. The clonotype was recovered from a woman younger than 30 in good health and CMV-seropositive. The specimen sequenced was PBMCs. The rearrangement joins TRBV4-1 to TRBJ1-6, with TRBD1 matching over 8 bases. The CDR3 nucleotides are TGCGCCAGCAGCCAGGGGACAGGAGTTAATTCACCCCTCCACTTT. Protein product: CASSQGTGVNSPLHF.